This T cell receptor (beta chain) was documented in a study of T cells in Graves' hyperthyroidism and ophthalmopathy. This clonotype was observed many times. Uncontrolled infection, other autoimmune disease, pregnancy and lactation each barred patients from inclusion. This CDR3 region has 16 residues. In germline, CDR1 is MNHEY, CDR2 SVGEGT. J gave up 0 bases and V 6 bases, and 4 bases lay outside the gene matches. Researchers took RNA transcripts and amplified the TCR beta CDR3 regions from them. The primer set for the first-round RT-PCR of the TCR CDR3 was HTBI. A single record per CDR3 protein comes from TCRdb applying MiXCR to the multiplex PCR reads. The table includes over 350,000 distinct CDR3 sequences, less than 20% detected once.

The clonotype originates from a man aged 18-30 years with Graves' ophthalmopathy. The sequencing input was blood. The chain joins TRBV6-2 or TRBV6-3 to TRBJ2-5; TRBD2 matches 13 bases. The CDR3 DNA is TGTGCCAGCAGAGCGGGACTAGCGGGGTACCAAGAGACCCAGTACTTC. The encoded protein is CASRAGLAGYQETQYF.